The 15 T cell receptor beta chains below were found in one sample sequenced in a study of blood T cell repertoires in COVID-19. Profiled with immunoSEQ multiplex PCR; TCRdb holds only in-frame clones, not every one. This sample has some 290,000 clones, with 85% to 90% found just once. Sequencing was performed on peripheral blood. Source of these receptors: a woman aged 25 to 39 with COVID-19, enrolled during active disease.

V gene TRBV4-1 combines with J gene TRBJ2-5; 7 nucleotides line up with TRBD1. In germline, CDR1 is MGHRA, CDR2 YSYEKL. The CDR3 runs to 15 residues. Germline trimming cut 2 bases from V and 3 bases from J; bases unmatched to any gene: 6. CDR3 in DNA: TGCGCCAGCAGCCAATCGACAGGGCTAAAAGAGACCCAGTACTTC. Amino acids: CASSQSTGLKETQYF.

The chain uses TRBV6-5 and TRBJ2-7, with a tentative D call TRBD1 (7 bases). Germline loops: CDR1 MNHEY, CDR2 SVGAGI. With 2 bases removed from V and 4 bases from J, the gap between germline ends came to 15 bases. The CDR3 totals 15 residues. The CDR3 loop is CASSYGGTARYEQYF. CDR3 sequence (DNA): TGTGCCAGCAGTTACGGGGGGACAGCACGTTACGAGCAGTACTTC.

The chain links TRBV7-9 to TRBJ2-3; maybe TRBD2 (5 bases). The CDR3 length is 13 residues. Germline V lookup: CDR1 SEHNR, CDR2 FQNEAQ (reference sequence). The V gene lost 6 bases and the J gene lost 4 bases, with 11 bases spanning the gap. CDR3 coding DNA: TGTGCCAGCAGAACTAGTGGCGCAGATACGCAGTATTTT. Amino acid sequence: CASRTSGADTQYF. Combining the CDR3 with reference TRBV7-9 and TRBJ2-3 gives the whole variable domain DTGVSQNPRHKITKRGQNVTFRCDPISEHNRLYWYRQTLGQGPEFLTYFQNEAQLEKSRLLSDRFSAERPKGSFSTLEIQRTEQGDSAMYLCASRTSGADTQYFGPGTRLTVL.

In its sample, this clone was seen once. V is TRBV5-8 and J is TRBJ2-1, with a weak D call TRBD2 (5 bases). This CDR3 region has 16 residues. Germline V gene data show CDR1 as SGHTS and CDR2 as YDEGEE. V was cut by 0 bases and J by 13 bases, with 23 bases left in between. This CDR3 is CASSLGTAAVGGPQFF. The CDR3 DNA is TGTGCCAGCAGCTTGGGCACCGCAGCCGTCGGCGGGCCTCAGTTCTTC.

This chain connects TRBV30 to TRBJ1-4; 9 bases line up with TRBD1. V shed 0 bases and J 9 bases; nucleotides not matched to a gene: 2. Germline V gene data show CDR1 as GTSNPN and CDR2 as SVGIG (reference sequence). CDR3 size: 13 residues. CDR3 sequence (DNA): TGTGCCTGGAGTGTACAGGGGGCGCAAAAACTGTTTTTT. Its translation: CAWSVQGAQKLFF.

This rearrangement joins TRBV7-3 to TRBJ1-1; no firm D call. This CDR3 comprises 13 residues. Trimming left V 2 bases short and J 6 bases short, with 10 bases between. CDR1 and CDR2 (germline): SGHTA, FQGTGA. The CDR3 DNA sequence: TGTGCCAGCAGCTTATTGCCGGGATCTGAAGCTTTCTTT. The encoded protein is CASSLLPGSEAFF. Complete variable domain (other parts from reference TRBV7-3 and TRBJ1-1): GAGVSQTPSNKVTEKGKYVELRCDPISGHTALYWYRQSLGQGPEFLIYFQGTGAADDSGLPNDRFFAVRPEGSVSTLKIQRTERGDSAVYLCASSLLPGSEAFFGQGTRLTVV.

The chain combines TRBV2 with TRBJ2-1, with D tentatively TRBD2 (7 bases). CDR1 and CDR2 (germline): SNHLY, FYNNEI. Trimming shortened V by 7 bases and J by 7 bases, and 14 bases separated the two germline ends. The CDR3 has 13 amino acids. The CDR3: CASNGLGGNEQFF. As DNA, the CDR3 is TGTGCCAGCAACGGACTAGGGGGGAATGAGCAGTTCTTC.

The chain combines TRBV30 with TRBJ2-1, with 10 bases fitting TRBD2. CDR3 length equals 15 residues. V trimming: 2 bases; J trimming: 5 bases; junction bases outside the gene matches: 6. Germline V gene data show CDR1 as GTSNPN and CDR2 as SVGIG (reference sequence). CDR3 loop: CAWSKGLAANNEQFF. The CDR3, as DNA: TGTGCCTGGAGTAAAGGACTAGCGGCGAACAATGAGCAGTTCTTC.

Remarks on this clone: Other DNA sequences in the same sample also yield this CDR3. The chain recombines TRBV30 with TRBJ2-7; TRBD1 agrees at 8 bases. Germline CDR1 GTSNPN, CDR2 SVGIG (reference sequence). The V and J ends lost 4 bases and 2 bases, in that order; junction bases with no gene match: 4. This CDR3 region has 13 residues. Written as DNA, the CDR3 is TGTGCCTGGATCGGACAGGGCCCCTACGAGCAGTACTTC. Translation gives CAWIGQGPYEQYF.

This CDR3 is CASSGTGQTNIQYF. DNA for the CDR3: TGTGCCAGCAGCGGGACAGGGCAAACAAACATTCAGTACTTC. This chain links TRBV9 with TRBJ2-4; 8 bases fit TRBD1. CDR1 is SGDLS, CDR2 YYNGEE, per germline. This CDR3 spans 14 amino acids. With 3 bases clipped from V and 6 bases from J, the junction kept 5 bases outside the gene matches.

This clone was detected only once. The chain combines TRBV27 with TRBJ2-5; TRBD2 matches at 8 bases. The CDR3 loop spans 15 amino acids. CDR1 is MNHEY, CDR2 SMNVEV, per germline (reference sequence). V lost 5 bases to trimming and J lost 5 bases; unmatched junction nucleotides: 10. CDR3 DNA sequence: TGTGCCAGCAGTCAAATAGCGGGGTTGTATGAGACCCAGTACTTC. Its protein product is CASSQIAGLYETQYF.

The J gene is TRBJ2-1, the V gene TRBV28; 14 bases map to TRBD2. CDR1 and CDR2 from the germline V gene are MDHEN and SYDVKM. Trimming cost V 1 base and J 4 bases; bases outside gene matches: 15. CDR3 length: 21 residues. Here the CDR3 reads CASSLYGGLGLAGGGYNEQFF. The CDR3 DNA follows: TGTGCCAGCAGTTTATACGGAGGGCTAGGACTAGCGGGAGGAGGTTACAATGAGCAGTTCTTC.

V gene TRBV5-6 combines with J gene TRBJ2-3; TRBD2 matches at 10 bases. This CDR3 region has 16 residues. From germline, CDR1 is SGHDT and CDR2 YYEEEE. V shed 4 bases, J shed 1 base, and the junction held 6 bases outside the gene matches. CDR3 sequence reads: CASSPRLAGRTDTQYF. The CDR3 region has the DNA TGTGCCAGCAGCCCTCGACTAGCGGGCCGCACAGATACGCAGTATTTT.

V gene TRBV21-1 combines with J gene TRBJ2-7; the table's D call of TRBD2 was not tested on the DNA. TRBV21-1 constitutes a pseudogene. The CDR3 is made up of 14 amino acids. In DNA form, the CDR3 reads TGTGCCAGCAGCAAACTCAACGGTCCCTACGAGCAGTACTTC. This sequence encodes CASSKLNGPYEQYF.

J is TRBJ2-3 and V is TRBV6-5; tentative D call: TRBD1 (5 bases). Germline-derived CDR1 and CDR2 are MNHEY and SVGAGI. The CDR3 extends over 14 amino acids. V shed 2 bases and J shed 3 bases, with 9 bases lying between them. The CDR3 spells CASSYGGQTDTQYF. DNA of the CDR3: TGTGCCAGCAGTTACGGTGGACAAACAGATACGCAGTATTTT.